This T cell receptor beta chain was profiled in a study of blood T cell repertoires in COVID-19. At the level of the study: From T cells, B-cell-depleted T cells, or PBMCs came the material, which was cDNA or gDNA.

In terms of age and location, participants ranged from roughly 18 to 100 years and lived in about two dozen US areas. Germline loops: CDR1 SNHLY, CDR2 FYNNEI. This CDR3 has 14 amino acids. Between the trimmed V and J ends, which lost 1 base and 7 bases, there was a span of 13 bases. Per the authors' pipeline: Researchers report that nucleated cell counts were estimated from reference gene primer amplification. Some clones are missing from TCRdb's copy, which holds only in-frame ones; the method was immunoSEQ multiplex PCR. The V and J calls and clone size come from that table; D and trimming were worked out from the DNA. The table includes hundreds of thousands of clones, more than 75% detected once.

Sequenced: PBMCs or T cells enriched from blood (not recorded which). The chain carries TRBV2 and TRBJ1-1; D gene uncertain. The TCR was taken from a woman aged 50 to 65 who had recovered from COVID-19. CDR3 DNA: TGTGCCAGCAGTGAAGGTCCCGATGGAGGTGAAGCTTTCTTT. This encodes CASSEGPDGGEAFF.